The 22 T cell receptor beta chains in this list originate from one sample, sequenced in a study of shared clonotypes between healthy human individuals. Measured with immunoSEQ multiplex PCR; TCRdb has only the in-frame clones, and not every one. The sample lists approximately 2,000,000 clones, about 94% occurring once. Naive CD8 cells lacked CD45RO, underwent positive selection for CCR7 and left out terminally differentiated effector memory CD45RA+ cells. Sequencing used naive CD8+ T cells from PBMCs. The receptors shown here come from a man younger than 35 in good health. Some clones in this sample may be carry-over from other donors' samples.

This clone was recorded once. The chain has TRBV21-1 and TRBJ1-2; TRBD1 is the table's D call, not checked against the DNA. TRBV21-1 is a pseudogene. The CDR3 has 15 amino acids. CDR3 sequence: CASSKTGGLDYGYTF. The CDR3 bases are TGTGCCAGCAGCAAGACAGGGGGTCTCGACTATGGCTACACCTTC.

This chain joins TRBV6-1 and TRBJ2-7, with D unresolved. The V end was cut by 5 bases, the J end by 7 bases, with 6 bases between. The germline gives CDR1 MNHNS, CDR2 SASEGT. The CDR3 runs 10 residues. The CDR3 sequence is CASSYPEQYF. CDR3 bases: TGTGCCAGCAGTTACCCTGAGCAGTACTTC.

The rearrangement joins TRBV5-1 to TRBJ2-2; a possible D gene is TRBD1 (6 bases). V gave up 4 bases and J gave up 3 bases, with 19 bases separating them. This CDR3 is 17 amino acids long. Germline lookup yields CDR1 SGHRS and CDR2 YFSETQ. CDR3 sequence reads: CASSPRVGRGYTGELFF. The CDR3 bases are TGCGCCAGCAGCCCCCGTGTCGGCAGGGGATACACCGGGGAGCTGTTTTTT.

V is TRBV7-3 and J is TRBJ2-3, with a tentative D call TRBD2 (6 bases). The germline V and J ends were trimmed by 3 bases and 3 bases, with 16 bases remaining between them. The CDR3 runs 16 residues. Germline CDR1 is SGHTA and CDR2 is FQGTGA. CDR3 sequence reads: CASSFGPIAETDTQYF. The CDR3 DNA sequence: TGTGCCAGCAGCTTTGGCCCTATAGCGGAAACAGATACGCAGTATTTT.

The chain links TRBV19 to TRBJ1-5; 9 bases match TRBD1. This CDR3 has 17 amino acids. V was pared by 9 bases and J by 0 bases, with 12 bases of the junction left unmatched. In germline, CDR1 is LNHDA, CDR2 SQIVND (reference sequence). The CDR3 loop reads CASQTGTGTYSNQPQHF. CDR3 nucleotides: TGTGCCAGCCAGACCGGGACAGGGACGTATAGCAATCAGCCCCAGCATTTT.

This chain links TRBV6-1 with TRBJ2-5; D unresolved. Germline CDR1 and CDR2: MNHNS and SASEGT. Trimming took off 1 base at V and 1 base at J, with 4 bases between the two ends. CDR3 length equals 13 residues. CDR3 sequence (DNA): TGTGCCAGCAGTGAAGGTTTCCAAGAGACCCAGTACTTC. Its translation is CASSEGFQETQYF.

Of note for this clone: The same CDR3 arises from other DNA sequences in this sample as well. V gene TRBV27 combines with J gene TRBJ1-1; D is unresolved. Germline CDR1 reads MNHEY; CDR2 reads SMNVEV (reference sequence). Trimming removed 2 bases from V and 0 bases from J, with 7 bases in between. The CDR3 runs to 14 residues. The CDR3 sequence: CASSLLGMNTEAFF. The CDR3 coding sequence is TGTGCCAGCAGTTTACTCGGCATGAACACTGAAGCTTTCTTT.

The V and J genes are TRBV27 and TRBJ1-1; D may be TRBD1 (6 bases). Trimming took 6 bases from V and 11 from J, leaving 19 bases between them. This CDR3 comprises 13 residues. Germline values: CDR1 MNHEY, CDR2 SMNVEV (reference sequence). The CDR3 protein is CASSPPRGVGAFF. In DNA form, the CDR3 reads TGTGCCAGCAGCCCCCCCAGGGGAGTCGGTGCTTTCTTT.

This clone was recorded only once. The genes are TRBV28 and TRBJ2-7; possibly TRBD2 for D (6 bases). V lost 7 bases, J lost 7 bases, and 11 bases lay in between. This CDR3 has 11 amino acids. CDR1 MDHEN and CDR2 SYDVKM come from the germline V gene. As DNA, the CDR3 is TGTGCCAGCAACAAAAGCGGGGAGCAGTACTTC. This gives the protein CASNKSGEQYF.

The genes are TRBV7-9 and TRBJ2-5; D is ambiguous. Germline CDR1 is SEHNR and CDR2 is FQNEAQ (reference sequence). The CDR3 extends over 13 amino acids. The V end lost 1 base, the J end lost 5 bases, and 8 bases lay between the germline ends. The CDR3 DNA reads as TGTGCCAGCAGCTTAGTGCTTACCGAGACCCAGTACTTC. It yields the protein CASSLVLTETQYF.

Remarks on this clone: Additional DNA sequences in this sample encode the identical CDR3. The J gene is TRBJ2-7, the V gene TRBV7-9; D uncertain. Germline values: CDR1 SEHNR, CDR2 FQNEAQ (reference sequence). V was trimmed by 5 bases and J by 4 bases, leaving 6 bases between them. This CDR3 spans 11 amino acids. The CDR3 region has the DNA TGTGCCAGCAGCGACCGTTACGAGCAGTACTTC. Translated, it gives CASSDRYEQYF.

V is TRBV5-4 and J is TRBJ2-3, with 10 bases lining up with TRBD1. Germline V CDR1 and CDR2: SGHNT, YYREEE (reference sequence). There are 13 residues in the CDR3. After removal of 5 bases from V and 4 bases from J, the junction contained 1 base not matched to a gene. The CDR3 sequence: CASSGQGADTQYF. The CDR3 DNA follows: TGTGCCAGCAGTGGACAGGGGGCAGATACGCAGTATTTT.

This chain uses TRBV7-3 with TRBJ1-1, with TRBD1 matching 10 bases. The CDR3 has 15 amino acids. V dropped 6 bases and J dropped 5; count of bases not matched to a gene: 9. Germline CDR1 and CDR2: SGHTA and FQGTGA. CDR3 in amino acids: CASSKTGGAGTEAFF. As DNA, the CDR3 is TGTGCCAGCAGTAAGACAGGGGGCGCGGGGACTGAAGCTTTCTTT.

The gene calls are TRBV19 and TRBJ2-2; possibly TRBD2 for D (7 bases). V dropped 6 bases and J dropped 7 bases, with 27 bases sitting between them. Germline CDR1 is LNHDA and CDR2 is SQIVND (reference sequence). This CDR3 contains 18 residues. The CDR3: CASSPAGRGGGSYGELFF. DNA of the CDR3: TGTGCCAGTAGCCCCGCGGGGCGCGGGGGCGGGAGTTACGGGGAGCTGTTTTTT.

Concerning this clone: The limits of the CDR3 on the DNA are not certain, so only TCRdb's listed CDR3 is given. The V gene is TRBV10-3, the J gene TRBJ1-1. Inclusive of both ends, the CDR3 amounts to 13 amino acids. In germline, CDR1 is ENHRY, CDR2 SYGVKD. This CDR3 reads CAISESVARGSFF.

The J gene is TRBJ2-5, the V gene TRBV7-9; the D is unclear. The germline V gene encodes CDR1 SEHNR and CDR2 FQNEAQ (reference sequence). The CDR3 covers 14 residues. V was cut by 7 bases and J by 1 base, with 13 bases left in between. DNA for the CDR3: TGTGCCAGCACCCCTCAGAAGCCCCAAGAGACCCAGTACTTC. The encoded protein is CASTPQKPQETQYF.

This chain connects TRBV7-2 to TRBJ2-7; 10 bases fit TRBD2. CDR1 and CDR2 (germline): SGHTA, FQGNSA. This CDR3 is 17 amino acids long. V was clipped by 8 bases and J by 2 bases; unmatched bases: 15. The CDR3 nucleotides read TGTGCCAGCTCGCATTACCCTAGCGGGAGTTCCACCTACGAGCAGTACTTC. Residues: CASSHYPSGSSTYEQYF.

The rearrangement joins TRBV7-9 to TRBJ2-3, with D possibly TRBD1 on 6 matching bases. This CDR3 has 15 residues. The ends were cut back, 8 bases at V and 2 bases at J, with 17 bases in the middle. CDR1 SEHNR and CDR2 FQNEAQ come from the germline V gene (reference sequence). DNA of the CDR3: TGTGCCAGCTCCTGGCCGGGACACAACACAGATACGCAGTATTTT. The encoded protein is CASSWPGHNTDTQYF.

V is TRBV7-9 and J is TRBJ1-1; a weak D match, TRBD1 (5 bases). Trimming pared 3 bases from V and 1 base from J, leaving 12 bases between. CDR1 and CDR2 (germline): SEHNR, FQNEAQ (reference sequence). The CDR3 loop spans 15 amino acids. The CDR3 region is CASSFPGAANTEAFF. CDR3 in DNA: TGTGCCAGCAGCTTCCCCGGGGCGGCGAACACTGAAGCTTTCTTT.

Of note for this clone: Other DNA sequences in the sample encode the same CDR3. This chain connects TRBV9 to TRBJ2-5, with a weak D call TRBD2 (5 bases). The V gene lost 0 bases and the J gene lost 2 bases, with 11 bases spanning the gap. The germline V gene has CDR1 SGDLS and CDR2 YYNGEE. CDR3 length: 15 residues. As DNA, the CDR3 is TGTGCCAGCAGCGTAGGTGGTAGGACTCAAGAGACCCAGTACTTC. It specifies CASSVGGRTQETQYF. Looking up the rest from reference TRBV9 and TRBJ2-5 gives the full variable domain: DSGVTQTPKHLITATGQRVTLRCSPRSGDLSVYWYQQSLDQGLQFLIQYYNGEERAKGNILERFSAQQFPDLHSELNLSSLELGDSALYFCASSVGGRTQETQYFGPGTRLLVL.

The V call is TRBV7-9, the J call TRBJ2-7, with 10 bases aligning to TRBD1. Trimming at V came to 5 bases and at J to 6 bases, leaving 7 bases not matched to a gene. The CDR3 extends over 14 amino acids. Germline V gives CDR1 SEHNR, CDR2 FQNEAQ (reference sequence). CDR3 sequence: CASSPGDRGGEQYF. In DNA, the CDR3 is TGTGCCAGCAGCCCCGGGGACAGGGGAGGCGAGCAGTACTTC.

The CDR3 DNA sequence: TGCAGCGTCGAAACAGGGGTCGCGGTCGGACCTGAGCAGTTCTTC. This encodes CSVETGVAVGPEQFF. This chain uses TRBV29-1 with TRBJ2-1, with 7 positions matching TRBD1. V shed 6 bases, J shed 9 bases, and the junction held 17 bases outside the gene matches. CDR1 is SQVTM, CDR2 ANQGSEA, per germline. The CDR3 is 15 amino acids.